This T cell receptor beta chain was captured in a study of technical replicates of blood from a handful of donors. Germline values: CDR1 MNHEY, CDR2 SVGAGI. The germline V and J ends were trimmed by 4 bases and 4 bases, with 10 bases remaining between them. The CDR3 has 13 amino acids. Sequencing used immunoSEQ multiplex PCR; TCRdb keeps in-frame clones, though not all of them. In the table there are 85,000 to 95,000 clones, 90% to 96% of which are singletons. The chain carries TRBV6-5 and TRBJ1-1; the D gene is possibly TRBD1 (5 bases). The TCR comes from a human donor in good health. Sequencing was performed on T cells isolated from PBMCs. CDR3 in DNA: TGTGCCAGCAGTTGGCCGCAGGGCACTGAAGCTTTCTTT. Translated, it gives CASSWPQGTEAFF.